This T cell receptor (beta chain) comes out of a study of blood T cell repertoires in COVID-19. Study summary: The United States, Italy and Spain were the sources of the acute and convalescent COVID-19 samples. Sources were T cells, B-cell-depleted T cells, or PBMCs; the material itself was cDNA or gDNA.

This CDR3 is 16 amino acids long. CDR1 and CDR2 from the germline V gene are MNHNS and SASEGT. The V end lost 2 bases, the J end lost 3 bases, and 13 bases lay between the germline ends. Authors' analysis steps: Amplified reference gene primers provided the basis for estimating nucleated cell counts. Clones were sequenced by immunoSEQ multiplex PCR, and TCRdb holds only the in-frame ones, with some missing. D and trimming come from the DNA, and the V and J calls and clone size come from that table. The table includes 200,000 or so clones, 80% to 85% detected once. Specimen: peripheral blood. The chain recombines TRBV6-1 with TRBJ2-2; possible D gene TRBD2, 6 bases. This TCR came from a woman between 25 and 40 years old who had recovered from COVID-19. The CDR3 nucleotides read TGTGCCAGCAGTGAATTAACCGGGAGAGACACCGGGGAGCTGTTTTTT. Encoded protein: CASSELTGRDTGELFF.